These 21 T cell receptor beta chains originate from one sample sequenced in a study of blood T cell repertoires in COVID-19. Measured with immunoSEQ multiplex PCR; TCRdb has only the in-frame clones, and not every one. The table records 150,000 or so clones, 88% of them present only once. The sequenced sample was PBMCs or T cells enriched from blood (not recorded which). The origin of the receptors is a woman aged 45-60 years who had recovered from COVID-19.

The chain couples TRBV19 to TRBJ1-1; 9 positions match TRBD1. With 3 bases clipped from V and 2 bases from J, the junction kept 13 bases outside the gene matches. CDR1 is LNHDA and CDR2 is SQIVND in the germline V gene (reference sequence). This CDR3 region has 18 residues. The CDR3, as DNA: TGTGCCAGTAGTATGAGATCGGGACAGGGCGGAGGAAACACTGAAGCTTTCTTT. Its protein is CASSMRSGQGGGNTEAFF.

The chain carries TRBV12-3 or TRBV12-4 and TRBJ1-2; 7 nucleotides line up with TRBD1. The CDR3 runs 13 residues. The J segment lost 4 bases and the V segment lost 3 bases, leaving 2 bases of the junction unmatched. This chain's CDR3 is CASSLEGAYGYTF. As DNA, the CDR3 is TGTGCCAGCAGTTTGGAGGGGGCCTATGGCTACACCTTC.

The rearrangement joins TRBV5-6 to TRBJ1-4; the D gene is possibly TRBD1 (5 bases). Germline V CDR1 and CDR2: SGHDT, YYEEEE. Trimming shortened V by 0 bases and J by 8 bases, and 11 bases separated the two germline ends. The CDR3 is 14 residues long. This CDR3 reads CASSLGGAGEKLFF. The CDR3 nucleotides are TGTGCCAGCAGCTTGGGGGGCGCGGGGGAAAAACTGTTTTTT.

The chain combines TRBV7-3 with TRBJ2-3; TRBD1 matches at 8 bases. The CDR3 runs 18 residues. Germline trimming cut 5 bases from V and 1 base from J; bases unmatched to any gene: 14. The germline V gene encodes CDR1 SGHTA and CDR2 FQGTGA. The CDR3 protein is CASSPTGELGFGTDTQYF. The CDR3 coding sequence is TGTGCCAGCAGCCCGACAGGGGAGCTTGGATTCGGCACAGATACGCAGTATTTT.

The table lists this clone with a few counts. The CDR3 sequence: CASSGQGPSPLHF. In nucleotides, the CDR3 is TGTGCCAGCAGCGGACAGGGTCCCTCACCCCTCCACTTT. V gene TRBV2 combines with J gene TRBJ1-6; 8 nucleotides align to TRBD1. The V and J ends lost 6 bases and 10 bases, in that order; junction bases with no gene match: 5. The CDR3 totals 13 residues. The germline V gene has CDR1 SNHLY and CDR2 FYNNEI.

This clone was recorded once. The genes are TRBV5-6 and TRBJ2-2; TRBD1 matches at 7 bases. V was clipped by 4 bases and J by 3 bases; unmatched bases: 6. Germline CDR1 and CDR2: SGHDT and YYEEEE. CDR3 length: 15 residues. The CDR3 spells CASSPRGRDTGELFF. The DNA for the CDR3 is TGTGCCAGCAGCCCGAGGGGGCGCGACACCGGGGAGCTGTTTTTT.

The rearrangement uses TRBV7-9 and TRBJ1-2, with TRBD1 matching 7 bases. V gave up 0 bases and J gave up 8 bases; unmatched junction bases: 3. Per the germline V gene, CDR1 is SEHNR and CDR2 is FQNEAQ (reference sequence). The CDR3 extends over 13 amino acids. The CDR3 is CASSLAGGAGYTF. The CDR3 DNA sequence: TGTGCCAGCAGCTTAGCAGGGGGCGCAGGCTACACCTTC. Full variable domain (missing parts from reference TRBV7-9 and TRBJ1-2): DTGVSQNPRHKITKRGQNVTFRCDPISEHNRLYWYRQTLGQGPEFLTYFQNEAQLEKSRLLSDRFSAERPKGSFSTLEIQRTEQGDSAMYLCASSLAGGAGYTFGSGTRLTVV.

J is TRBJ2-3 and V is TRBV5-6, with 11 bases that match TRBD2. The CDR3 is 16 residues long. Germline trimming cut 3 bases from V and 5 bases from J; bases unmatched to any gene: 8. The germline V gene encodes CDR1 SGHDT and CDR2 YYEEEE. CDR3 bases: TGTGCCAGCAGCTGGCCGCTCGGGACTAGCGGAGATACGCAGTATTTT. Encoded protein: CASSWPLGTSGDTQYF. Combining the CDR3 with reference TRBV5-6 and TRBJ2-3 gives the whole variable domain DAGVTQSPTHLIKTRGQQVTLRCSPKSGHDTVSWYQQALGQGPQFIFQYYEEEERQRGNFPDRFSGHQFPNYSSELNVNALLLGDSALYLCASSWPLGTSGDTQYFGPGTRLTVL.

The chain joins TRBV4-3 to TRBJ2-1; 13 bases fit TRBD2. This CDR3 is 14 amino acids long. Germline CDR1 reads LGHNA; CDR2 reads YSLEER. Losses at the gene ends were 1 base for V and 12 bases for J; bases not matched to a gene: 3. In nucleotides, the CDR3 is TGCGCCAGCAGCCAAGGGACTAGCGGGGGAGGGCAGTTCTTC. It specifies CASSQGTSGGGQFF.

The chain is built from TRBV5-1 and TRBJ2-5; TRBD2 might be the D (8 bases). The CDR3 length is 17 residues. Germline assignment: CDR1 SGHRS and CDR2 YFSETQ. V gave up 6 bases and J gave up 4 bases, with 25 bases separating them. The CDR3 DNA sequence: TGCGCCAGCACCCAGGGGGTCGGACTAGCCCCCGGAGAGACCCAGTACTTC. It encodes CASTQGVGLAPGETQYF.

This clone was counted a single time. The chain joins TRBV7-6 to TRBJ2-6, with TRBD2 identical over 13 bases. The CDR3 runs 19 residues. Germline V gives CDR1 SGHVS, CDR2 FNYEAQ. V lost 5 bases and J lost 0; bases outside the gene matches: 7. CDR3 residues: CASSPQTSGGHSGANVLTF. CDR3 in DNA: TGTGCCAGCAGCCCCCAGACTAGCGGGGGGCACTCTGGGGCCAACGTCCTGACTTTC.

The J gene is TRBJ2-4, the V gene TRBV19; tentative D call: TRBD1 (6 bases). The germline CDR1 and CDR2 sequences are LNHDA and SQIVND (reference sequence). CDR3 size: 14 residues. Trimming removed 6 bases from V and 0 bases from J, with 9 bases in between. CDR3 in DNA: TGTGCCAGTAGAATACAGGGAGCCAAAAACATTCAGTACTTC. Protein product: CASRIQGAKNIQYF.

The chain couples TRBV11-3 to TRBJ2-2; unclear D gene. Germline-derived CDR1 and CDR2 are SGHNT and YENEEA. V lost 5 bases and J lost 5, with 9 bases in between. The CDR3 length is 13 residues. The CDR3 DNA follows: TGTGCCAGCAGCCCCGGTTTGACCGGGGAGCTGTTTTTT. Translation gives CASSPGLTGELFF. The full variable domain, rest sourced from reference TRBV11-3 and TRBJ2-2, is EAGVVQSPRYKIIEKKQPVAFWCNPISGHNTLYWYLQNLGQGPELLIRYENEEAVDDSQLPKDRFSAERLKGVDSTLKIQPAELGDSAVYLCASSPGLTGELFFGEGSRLTVL.

The chain joins TRBV3-1 (or the pseudogene TRBV3-2) to TRBJ2-7; D is perhaps TRBD1 (6 bases). Trimming pared 8 bases from V and 5 bases from J, leaving 16 bases between. CDR3 length: 13 residues. The germline V gene has CDR1 LGHDT and CDR2 YNNKEL (reference sequence). CDR3 residues: CASEGHIYHEQYF. The CDR3 bases are TGTGCCAGCGAGGGACACATCTACCACGAGCAGTACTTC.

This chain connects TRBV15 to TRBJ2-5; D gene ambiguous. The germline V gene encodes CDR1 LNHNV and CDR2 YYDKDF (reference sequence). Between the trimmed V and J ends, which lost 3 bases and 3 bases, there was a span of 20 bases. The CDR3 sequence is 17 residues long. CDR3 sequence: CATSRYPARWKKETQYF. The CDR3 DNA reads as TGTGCCACCAGCAGGTATCCGGCCAGGTGGAAAAAAGAGACCCAGTACTTC.

The gene calls are TRBV12-5 and TRBJ1-2; D perhaps matches TRBD1 (5 bases). CDR1 and CDR2 from the germline V gene are LGHNT and FRNRAP. V lost 4 bases to trimming and J lost 8 bases, with 11 bases between them. This CDR3 is built from 12 residues. In DNA form, the CDR3 reads TGTGCTAGTGGTTCCCAGGGAAAAGGCTACACCTTC. It translates to CASGSQGKGYTF.

In this sample, this clone turned up once. The chain recombines TRBV12-3 or TRBV12-4 with TRBJ1-2, with D maybe TRBD1 (6 bases). The CDR3 runs to 13 residues. The V gene lost 5 bases and the J gene lost 8 bases, with 15 bases spanning the gap. In DNA form, the CDR3 reads TGTGCCAGCAGTCAACAGGGAAATCGAGGCTACACCTTC. Amino acid sequence: CASSQQGNRGYTF.

The rearrangement links TRBV7-2 to TRBJ2-5; unclear D gene. The CDR3 totals 14 residues. Trimming left V 6 bases short and J 5 bases short, with 16 bases between. The germline gives CDR1 SGHTA, CDR2 FQGNSA. This CDR3 is CASSLGPREETQYF. CDR3 sequence (DNA): TGTGCCAGCAGTTTGGGCCCCCGAGAGGAGACCCAGTACTTC.

The rearrangement joins TRBV15 to TRBJ2-3; no definite D call. The V gene lost 1 base and the J gene lost 1 base, with 12 bases spanning the gap. This CDR3 spans 16 amino acids. Looked up from germline, CDR1 is LNHNV and CDR2 is YYDKDF (reference sequence). CDR3 in amino acids: CATSRGSPIRTDTQYF. The CDR3 DNA reads TGTGCCACCAGCAGAGGGAGCCCAATTCGCACAGATACGCAGTATTTT.

V and J are TRBV19 and TRBJ2-7, with 7 bases matching TRBD1. Trimming at V came to 3 bases and at J to 6 bases, leaving 5 bases not matched to a gene. The V gene's germline CDR1 is LNHDA and CDR2 SQIVND (reference sequence). The CDR3 has 13 residues. This CDR3 reads CASSIADRAEQYF. CDR3 bases: TGTGCCAGTAGTATTGCAGACAGGGCCGAGCAGTACTTC. The full variable domain, in which reference TRBV19 and TRBJ2-7 provide the parts outside the CDR3, is DGGITQSPKYLFRKEGQNVTLSCEQNLNHDAMYWYRQDPGQGLRLIYYSQIVNDFQKGDIAEGYSVSREKKESFPLTVTSAQKNPTAFYLCASSIADRAEQYFGPGTRLTVT.

In its sample, this clone was seen a few times. The V and J genes are TRBV7-3 and TRBJ2-3; 11 bases agree with TRBD2. The CDR3 length is 19 residues. Trimming at V came to 1 base and at J to 2 bases, leaving 11 bases not matched to a gene. The germline V gene encodes CDR1 SGHTA and CDR2 FQGTGA. The CDR3 here is CASSLRGSASGGPTDTQYF. The DNA for the CDR3 is TGTGCCAGCAGCTTAAGGGGCTCGGCTAGCGGGGGGCCCACAGATACGCAGTATTTT.